This TCR beta chain came from a study of blood T cell repertoires in COVID-19. Study summary: Italy, Spain and the United States were the sources of the convalescent and acute COVID-19 samples. T cells, B-cell-depleted T cells, or PBMCs provided the cDNA or gDNA that served as material.

Germline CDR1 and CDR2: SGHRS and YFSETQ. This CDR3 is 15 amino acids long. The V and J ends lost 0 bases and 6 bases, in that order; junction bases with no gene match: 6. Original data processing: For nucleated cells, counts were estimated from reference gene primer amplification. Measured with immunoSEQ multiplex PCR; TCRdb has only the in-frame clones, and not every one. V, J and clone size are those of that table, while D and trimming were read from the DNA. The repertoire holds about 370,000 clones, with around 89% as singletons. Patients of the Seattle cohort, enrolled during active infection, were followed longitudinally.

This rearrangement joins TRBV5-1 to TRBJ2-3, with 8 bases lining up with TRBD1. Sequenced sample: peripheral blood. The clonotype originates from a woman aged 25 to 45 with COVID-19, enrolled during active disease. The CDR3 region is CASSLVAGGADTQYF. In nucleotides, the CDR3 is TGCGCCAGCAGCTTGGTAGCAGGGGGCGCGGATACGCAGTATTTT. The variable domain in full, with the rest retrieved from reference TRBV5-1 and TRBJ2-3, is KAGVTQTPRYLIKTRGQQVTLSCSPISGHRSVSWYQQTPGQGLQFLFEYFSETQRNKGNFPGRFSGRQFSNSRSEMNVSTLELGDSALYLCASSLVAGGADTQYFGPGTRLTVL.